One sample yielded the 15 T cell receptor beta chains listed below, sequenced in a study of T cell responses to AZD1222 COVID-19 vaccine. The repertoire was sequenced with immunoSEQ multiplex PCR; TCRdb's copy has only in-frame clones and lacks some. This table holds roughly 100,000 clones, around 86% found once. The specimen comprised peripheral blood, sampled on day 0 of AZD1222 vaccination. All receptors derive from an adult in good health.

The rearrangement joins TRBV9 to TRBJ1-5; D is unclear. Germline loops: CDR1 SGDLS, CDR2 YYNGEE. V was trimmed by 4 bases and J by 5 bases, leaving 16 bases between them. This CDR3 is 15 amino acids long. CDR3 sequence: CASSLTGLGDQPQHF. The CDR3 coding sequence is TGTGCCAGCAGCCTCACGGGCCTCGGAGATCAGCCCCAGCATTTT.

CDR3 in amino acids: CASTATQSSYEQYF. Here the CDR3 DNA reads TGTGCCAGCACCGCGACACAGAGCTCCTACGAGCAGTACTTC. The chain links TRBV11-2 to TRBJ2-7; D gene uncertain. Germline assignment: CDR1 SGHAT and CDR2 FQNNGV. V was clipped by 7 bases and J by 0 bases, with 13 bases between them. This CDR3 comprises 14 residues.

A few counts support this clone. The CDR3: CASSQVAANPFSPLHF. As DNA, the CDR3 is TGCGCCAGCAGCCAAGTTGCCGCCAATCCCTTCTCACCCCTCCACTTT. The chain joins TRBV4-1 to TRBJ1-6, with D hard to call. The CDR3 is 16 residues long. Germline lookup yields CDR1 MGHRA and CDR2 YSYEKL. V lost 1 base and J lost 10, with 17 bases in between.

In DNA form, the CDR3 reads TGTGCCAGCAGTGTGACTAGCCGGGTGAACACCGGGGAGCTGTTTTTT. Translation: CASSVTSRVNTGELFF. The rearrangement joins TRBV6-2 or TRBV6-3 to TRBJ2-2; TRBD2 matches 7 bases. J lost 1 base, V lost 5 bases, and 7 bases had no gene match. The germline CDR1 and CDR2 sequences are MNHEY and SVGEGT. This CDR3 is built from 16 residues.

CDR3 amino acids: CASSLDGVIGNEQFF. CDR3 nucleotides: TGCGCCAGCAGCTTGGATGGGGTCATAGGCAATGAGCAGTTCTTC. The chain links TRBV5-1 to TRBJ2-1, with D hard to call. Trimming stripped 0 bases from V and 6 bases from J, with 13 bases between. Per germline, CDR1 SGHRS and CDR2 YFSETQ. This CDR3 region has 15 residues.

This chain connects TRBV7-2 to TRBJ1-6; D is ambiguous. V was trimmed by 1 base and J by 7 bases, leaving 8 bases between them. Germline CDR1 is SGHTA and CDR2 is FQGNSA. There are 14 residues in the CDR3. The CDR3 DNA reads as TGTGCCAGCAGCTTAGGGGCGGTCAATTCACCCCTCCACTTT. It specifies CASSLGAVNSPLHF.

V usage is TRBV6-1 and J usage is TRBJ2-3; TRBD2 aligns across 12 bases. After removal of 4 bases from V and 3 bases from J, the junction contained 8 bases not matched to a gene. This CDR3 has 17 amino acids. CDR1 is MNHNS and CDR2 is SASEGT in the germline V gene. The CDR3 DNA reads as TGTGCCAGCAGTGCCGGACTAGCGGGGAGGAGGACAGATACGCAGTATTTT. It yields the protein CASSAGLAGRRTDTQYF.

This clone was observed a handful of times. The chain employs TRBV6-2 or TRBV6-3 and TRBJ2-7, with D tentatively TRBD2 (5 bases). V was shortened by 3 bases and J by 2 bases, with 11 bases between the two germline ends. CDR3 size: 14 residues. Germline CDR1 and CDR2: MNHEY and SVGEGT. The CDR3 nucleotides are TGTGCCAGCAGTTATGAGGGAGCAACCTACGAGCAGTACTTC. Translated, it gives CASSYEGATYEQYF.

This chain connects TRBV5-1 to TRBJ2-5, with 7 positions matching TRBD1. The junction had 11 bases not matched to a gene; V was cut back by 4 bases and J by 2 bases. This CDR3 spans 16 amino acids. Germline V gene sequence: CDR1 SGHRS, CDR2 YFSETQ. The CDR3 spells CASSLRPPGQQETQYF. CDR3 DNA sequence: TGCGCCAGCAGCCTCCGTCCCCCGGGACAGCAAGAGACCCAGTACTTC.

This chain uses TRBV4-3 with TRBJ2-7; D remains unclear. The CDR3 has 14 amino acids. The germline V gene encodes CDR1 LGHNA and CDR2 YSLEER. V was pared by 0 bases and J by 2 bases, with 8 bases between. This CDR3 is CASSQDWGPYEQYF. DNA for the CDR3: TGCGCCAGCAGCCAAGATTGGGGTCCCTACGAGCAGTACTTC.

V gene TRBV4-3 combines with J gene TRBJ2-3; 8 nucleotides align to TRBD2. J was trimmed by 6 bases and V by 1 base; bases with no gene match: 9. Germline V gene sequence: CDR1 LGHNA, CDR2 YSLEER. The CDR3 loop spans 16 amino acids. CDR3 sequence reads: CASSQASGGGSDTQYF. The CDR3 region has the DNA TGCGCCAGCAGCCAAGCAAGCGGCGGGGGGTCTGATACGCAGTATTTT.

The chain joins TRBV11-2 to TRBJ1-3; D is ambiguous. The CDR3 contains 14 residues. Germline assignment: CDR1 SGHAT and CDR2 FQNNGV. Trimming shortened V by 2 bases and J by 2 bases, and 7 bases separated the two germline ends. CDR3 sequence reads: CASSLWGTGNTIYF. CDR3 sequence (DNA): TGTGCCAGCAGCTTATGGGGTACTGGAAACACCATATATTTT.

Worth noting for this clone: Different DNA sequences within this sample yield the same CDR3. The chain links TRBV18 to TRBJ1-5; 9 bases agree with TRBD1. The CDR3 has 17 amino acids. The germline V gene has CDR1 KGHSH and CDR2 LQKENI. V was clipped by 0 bases and J by 4 bases; unmatched bases: 7. CDR3 nucleotide sequence: TGTGCCAGCTCACCACCGGGACAGGGTGGGAAAAATCAGCCCCAGCATTTT. Its protein product is CASSPPGQGGKNQPQHF.

This clone has a single count. The junction departs from germline at one end; a sequencing error may be responsible. The CDR3, as DNA: TGTGCCAGCAGCGAAGACACCCAAGAGACCCAGTACTTC. This translates into CASSEDTQETQYF. The chain employs TRBV2 and TRBJ2-5; D not resolved. Germline V lookup: CDR1 SNHLY, CDR2 FYNNEI. This CDR3 comprises 13 residues.

The rearrangement links TRBV19 to TRBJ1-5; 10 nucleotides line up with TRBD1. The CDR3 consists of 17 residues. J gave up 6 bases and V 5 bases, and 13 bases lay outside the gene matches. Germline CDR1 LNHDA, CDR2 SQIVND (reference sequence). The CDR3 reads CASSATGTGVSRQPQHF. The CDR3 coding sequence is TGTGCCAGTAGTGCAACCGGGACAGGGGTAAGTCGTCAGCCCCAGCATTTT.